The 30 T cell receptor beta chains listed next were all sequenced from one sample in a study of blood T cell repertoires in COVID-19. Libraries were prepared by immunoSEQ multiplex PCR; TCRdb keeps only in-frame clonotypes and omits some of them. The sample has 140,000 or so clones, 87% seen once; the top ten hold over 35%. The sample taken for sequencing was peripheral blood. The receptors shown here come from a man aged 50-59 years who had recovered from COVID-19.

The J gene is TRBJ1-4, the V gene TRBV6-5; 7 bases are shared with TRBD1. Looked up from germline, CDR1 is MNHEY and CDR2 is SVGAGI. CDR3 length: 14 amino acids. V dropped 6 bases and J dropped 2; count of bases not matched to a gene: 3. The CDR3: CASSPGQTNEKLFF. The CDR3 DNA follows: TGTGCCAGCAGCCCGGGACAGACTAATGAAAAACTGTTTTTT.

This chain connects TRBV6-1 to TRBJ1-2, with 10 bases matching TRBD1. V was clipped by 1 base and J by 5 bases; unmatched bases: 13. Germline V gene sequence: CDR1 MNHNS, CDR2 SASEGT. The CDR3 sequence is 18 residues long. The CDR3 reads CASSEGGGQGQILYGYTF. The CDR3 DNA sequence: TGTGCCAGCAGTGAAGGGGGGGGACAGGGGCAAATTCTTTATGGCTACACCTTC.

There are a few counts of this clone. V is TRBV5-4 and J is TRBJ2-2; 9 bases are a match to TRBD1. Germline CDR1 is SGHNT and CDR2 is YYREEE (reference sequence). The CDR3 is made up of 16 amino acids. J lost 4 bases, V lost 5 bases, and 9 bases had no gene match. The CDR3 sequence is CASSWGNRGRTGELFF. The CDR3 coding sequence is TGTGCCAGCAGTTGGGGGAACAGGGGGCGCACCGGGGAGCTGTTTTTT.

The rearrangement joins TRBV7-9 to TRBJ1-2, with D unresolved. The CDR3 is 13 residues long. The V end was cut by 1 base, the J end by 4 bases, with 7 bases between. The V gene's germline CDR1 is SEHNR and CDR2 FQNEAQ (reference sequence). The CDR3: CASSLGQIYGYTF. The CDR3 DNA follows: TGTGCCAGCAGCTTAGGTCAGATCTATGGCTACACCTTC. Full variable domain (missing parts from reference TRBV7-9 and TRBJ1-2): DTGVSQNPRHKITKRGQNVTFRCDPISEHNRLYWYRQTLGQGPEFLTYFQNEAQLEKSRLLSDRFSAERPKGSFSTLEIQRTEQGDSAMYLCASSLGQIYGYTFGSGTRLTVV.

The chain employs TRBV5-6 and TRBJ2-1; 11 bases align to TRBD2. V was clipped by 4 bases and J by 7 bases; unmatched bases: 10. Germline-derived CDR1 and CDR2 are SGHDT and YYEEEE. CDR3 size: 16 residues. CDR3 region: CASSRLLAGVSNEQFF. CDR3 coding DNA: TGTGCCAGCAGCCGCTTACTAGCGGGGGTCTCAAATGAGCAGTTCTTC.

The chain joins TRBV5-4 to TRBJ2-7, with D maybe TRBD2 (7 bases). Germline V gives CDR1 SGHNT, CDR2 YYREEE (reference sequence). The CDR3 is 16 amino acids. The ends were cut back, 5 bases at V and 3 bases at J, with 21 bases in the middle. The CDR3 spells CASRKAGDKGLYEQYF. Written as DNA, the CDR3 is TGTGCCAGCAGGAAGGCGGGGGACAAGGGGCTCTACGAGCAGTACTTC.

The rearrangement uses TRBV24-1 and TRBJ1-5, with D possibly being TRBD1 (5 bases). The CDR3 extends over 17 amino acids. V was shortened by 2 bases and J by 0 bases, with 13 bases between the two germline ends. Germline loops: CDR1 KGHDR, CDR2 SFDVKD. CDR3: CATSDSLTDLSNQPQHF. For the CDR3, the DNA is TGTGCCACCAGTGATTCCCTGACAGACCTTAGCAATCAGCCCCAGCATTTT.

The gene calls are TRBV4-3 and TRBJ1-2; 7 bases are a match to TRBD1. J lost 8 bases, V lost 0 bases, and 12 bases had no gene match. CDR3 length: 16 residues. The V gene's germline CDR1 is LGHNA and CDR2 YSLEER. CDR3 in amino acids: CASSQDRVRGSGGYTF. CDR3 DNA: TGCGCCAGCAGCCAAGATCGCGTCAGGGGGTCCGGGGGCTACACCTTC.

V and J are TRBV11-2 and TRBJ2-7; D might be TRBD1 (7 bases). Germline CDR1 SGHAT, CDR2 FQNNGV. Trimming took off 2 bases at V and 1 base at J, with 12 bases between the two ends. The CDR3 consists of 15 residues. CDR3 nucleotide sequence: TGTGCCAGCAGCTTATTGTCAGGGGGGTCCTACGAGCAGTACTTC. Its protein product is CASSLLSGGSYEQYF.

The rearrangement uses TRBV6-2 or TRBV6-3 and TRBJ2-3; 8 nucleotides line up with TRBD2. J lost 2 bases, V lost 6 bases, and 7 bases had no gene match. Germline V gene sequence: CDR1 MNHEY, CDR2 SVGEGT. The CDR3 is made up of 15 amino acids. CDR3 in amino acids: CASSRLRGVTDTQYF. In DNA form, the CDR3 reads TGTGCCAGCAGCCGCTTGCGGGGGGTCACAGATACGCAGTATTTT.

V gene TRBV14 combines with J gene TRBJ2-3; D perhaps matches TRBD1 (6 bases). Germline assignment: CDR1 SGHDN and CDR2 FVKESK. The CDR3 runs 15 residues. The V gene lost 4 bases and the J gene lost 4 bases, with 15 bases spanning the gap. The chain's CDR3 is CASSPVQGSSDTQYF. As DNA, the CDR3 is TGTGCCAGCAGCCCAGTCCAGGGGTCCTCAGATACGCAGTATTTT.

This clone has only a few counts. The chain couples TRBV6-5 to TRBJ1-2; D is perhaps TRBD1 (5 bases). This CDR3 is built from 13 residues. V dropped 5 bases and J dropped 8 bases, with 15 bases sitting between them. Per the germline V gene, CDR1 is MNHEY and CDR2 is SVGAGI. This CDR3 is CASSLSGHEGYTF. Written as DNA, the CDR3 is TGTGCCAGCAGTCTATCCGGACACGAGGGCTACACCTTC.

This clone appeared once. The V and J genes are TRBV6-2 or TRBV6-3 and TRBJ1-1; TRBD1 is a possible D gene (6 bases). Germline V gene lookup returns CDR1 MNHEY and CDR2 SVGEGT. There are 12 residues in the CDR3. V was pared by 5 bases and J by 8 bases, with 12 bases between. As DNA, the CDR3 is TGTGCCAGCAGTGATTTCGACAGGGAAGCTTTCTTT. This encodes CASSDFDREAFF.

Only one count was recorded for this clone. The rearrangement uses TRBV13 and TRBJ1-2; D is perhaps TRBD1 (5 bases). Germline V CDR1 and CDR2: PRHDT, FYEKMQ (reference sequence). The CDR3 totals 15 residues. Trimming cost V 4 bases and J 2 bases, with 14 bases left between them. The CDR3 protein is CASSSQGIRNYGYTF. For the CDR3, the DNA is TGTGCCAGCAGCTCTCAGGGTATTCGAAACTATGGCTACACCTTC.

V gene TRBV6-5 combines with J gene TRBJ1-2, with D possibly TRBD1 on 6 matching bases. The V gene lost 2 bases and the J gene lost 7 bases, with 11 bases spanning the gap. The V gene's germline CDR1 is MNHEY and CDR2 SVGAGI. The CDR3 length is 13 residues. In nucleotides, the CDR3 is TGTGCCAGCAGTTACGACAGAGGGGGTGGCTACACCTTC. It codes for CASSYDRGGGYTF.

V usage is TRBV29-1 and J usage is TRBJ2-1, with D maybe TRBD1 (6 bases). V gave up 4 bases and J gave up 2 bases, with 9 bases separating them. CDR1 and CDR2 from the germline V gene are SQVTM and ANQGSEA. This CDR3 is 13 amino acids long. The CDR3 here is CSVAGAPYNEQFF. The CDR3 nucleotides are TGCAGCGTTGCAGGGGCCCCCTACAATGAGCAGTTCTTC.

This clone was observed a single time. This chain links TRBV7-2 with TRBJ1-3; possible D gene TRBD1, 5 bases. V dropped 7 bases and J dropped 0 bases, with 10 bases sitting between them. The CDR3 is 14 residues long. Per germline, CDR1 SGHTA and CDR2 FQGNSA. The CDR3 DNA sequence: TGTGCCAGCAAAGGGGCTAGCTCTGGAAACACCATATATTTT. This sequence encodes CASKGASSGNTIYF.

This chain uses TRBV2 with TRBJ2-1; TRBD2 matches at 13 bases. CDR1 is SNHLY and CDR2 is FYNNEI in the germline V gene. The CDR3 consists of 20 residues. J lost 9 bases, V lost 2 bases, and 19 bases had no gene match. Here the CDR3 DNA reads TGTGCCAGCAGTGAATCCTTTGTGACTAGCGGGGGGATCGATTGGAGTGAGCAGTTCTTC. Its translation is CASSESFVTSGGIDWSEQFF.

J is TRBJ1-5 and V is TRBV2; 8 positions agree with TRBD1. V gave up 4 bases and J gave up 6 bases; unmatched junction bases: 2. Germline CDR1 SNHLY, CDR2 FYNNEI. This CDR3 spans 13 amino acids. The CDR3 spells CASSGTGSQPQHF. CDR3 sequence (DNA): TGTGCCAGCAGTGGGACAGGGAGTCAGCCCCAGCATTTT.

A single count supports this clone. J is TRBJ2-4 and V is TRBV7-2; D possibly corresponds to TRBD1 (6 bases). There are 12 residues in the CDR3. Germline lookup yields CDR1 SGHTA and CDR2 FQGNSA. With 3 bases removed from V and 8 bases from J, the gap between germline ends came to 8 bases. In DNA, the CDR3 is TGTGCCAGCAGCTTCAGGGGAGACATTCAGTACTTC. This encodes CASSFRGDIQYF.

The chain combines TRBV6-2 or TRBV6-3 with TRBJ1-1; D is unclear. Germline V gene lookup returns CDR1 MNHEY and CDR2 SVGEGT. This CDR3 comprises 16 residues. V lost 5 bases, J lost 5 bases, and 21 bases lay in between. The CDR3 DNA reads as TGTGCCAGCAGTCTCCCCCCGGGATCCGCCAAGACTGAAGCTTTCTTT. Translated: CASSLPPGSAKTEAFF.

This sequence joins TRBV2 and TRBJ1-1, with D unresolved. There are 15 residues in the CDR3. Germline lookup yields CDR1 SNHLY and CDR2 FYNNEI. The V end was cut by 3 bases, the J end by 4 bases, with 15 bases between. CDR3 DNA: TGTGCCAGCAGTGAGATACGGGGAGTCGGCACTGAAGCTTTCTTT. It yields the protein CASSEIRGVGTEAFF.

The V gene is TRBV5-1, the J gene TRBJ2-5, with TRBD1 matching 9 bases. The CDR3 covers 15 residues. Germline V gene sequence: CDR1 SGHRS, CDR2 YFSETQ. V was pared by 7 bases and J by 4 bases, with 11 bases of the junction left unmatched. The CDR3 DNA sequence: TGCGCCAGCGCACAGGGGGCGGTCTTGATAGAGACCCAGTACTTC. Translated, it gives CASAQGAVLIETQYF.

The rearrangement joins TRBV5-1 to TRBJ2-1, with a possible D match to TRBD1 (6 bases). Germline loops: CDR1 SGHRS, CDR2 YFSETQ. This CDR3 is built from 16 residues. V was pared by 0 bases and J by 7 bases, with 17 bases between. For the CDR3, the DNA is TGCGCCAGCAGCTTGGAAGGTCTAGGGGGTAGAAATGAGCAGTTCTTC. It is translated as CASSLEGLGGRNEQFF.

This clone was counted many times. The chain links TRBV7-6 to TRBJ1-6; 8 bases align to TRBD1. The CDR3 runs to 18 residues. Germline values: CDR1 SGHVS, CDR2 FNYEAQ. V shed 0 bases and J 0 bases; nucleotides not matched to a gene: 4. CDR3: CASSLAYRGSSYNSPLHF. As DNA, the CDR3 is TGTGCCAGCAGCTTAGCGTACAGGGGGAGCTCCTATAATTCACCCCTCCACTTT.

The count of this clone is one. V and J are TRBV7-2 and TRBJ1-1; D remains ambiguous. The CDR3 loop spans 16 amino acids. Trimming pared 1 base from V and 0 bases from J, leaving 12 bases between. CDR1 and CDR2 from the germline V gene are SGHTA and FQGNSA. CDR3 in amino acids: CASSLGFREMNTEAFF. DNA for the CDR3: TGTGCCAGCAGCTTAGGGTTCCGGGAGATGAACACTGAAGCTTTCTTT.

This clone was seen more than once but under ten times. This chain uses TRBV6-5 with TRBJ2-7; TRBD1 might be the D (6 bases). V was trimmed by 8 bases and J by 1 base, leaving 9 bases between them. Germline CDR1 MNHEY, CDR2 SVGAGI. CDR3 size: 12 residues. The CDR3 loop is CASFQGSYEQYF. CDR3 bases: TGTGCCAGCTTTCAGGGGTCCTACGAGCAGTACTTC.

This sequence joins TRBV19 and TRBJ1-6, with 8 bases that match TRBD1. The CDR3 is 15 amino acids. Germline V gene sequence: CDR1 LNHDA, CDR2 SQIVND (reference sequence). After removal of 6 bases from V and 6 bases from J, the junction contained 7 bases not matched to a gene. The CDR3: CASSQGARGNSPLHF. The CDR3 DNA sequence: TGTGCCAGTAGCCAGGGGGCGCGGGGTAATTCACCCCTCCACTTT. Variable domain in full (rest from reference TRBV19 and TRBJ1-6): DGGITQSPKYLFRKEGQNVTLSCEQNLNHDAMYWYRQDPGQGLRLIYYSQIVNDFQKGDIAEGYSVSREKKESFPLTVTSAQKNPTAFYLCASSQGARGNSPLHFGNGTRLTVT.

The chain uses TRBV19 and TRBJ1-6; D is unresolved. Germline V gene sequence: CDR1 LNHDA, CDR2 SQIVND (reference sequence). The CDR3 has 14 amino acids. Trimming pared 6 bases from V and 7 bases from J, leaving 13 bases between. The CDR3 loop is CASSTNPGNSPLHF. The CDR3 nucleotides are TGTGCCAGTAGCACTAACCCGGGGAATTCACCCCTCCACTTT.

J is TRBJ2-4 and V is TRBV4-1; 9 bases fit TRBD2. From germline, CDR1 is MGHRA and CDR2 YSYEKL. V dropped 1 base and J dropped 8; count of bases not matched to a gene: 12. The CDR3 has 17 residues. CDR3 in DNA: TGCGCCAGCAGCCAAGCCCGAGCGGGGGGCCGGGCGGACATTCAGTACTTC. Amino acid sequence: CASSQARAGGRADIQYF.